This T cell receptor beta chain was observed in a study of cytomegalovirus exposure and HLA in healthy donors (dated by TCRdb to 2015 to 2018). Turning to the overall study: According to an earlier analysis of a few hundred of the donors, 150 million to 200 million T cells yielded 117 million unique TCR beta sequences and about 300 Gb of sequence data. About 5 DR-DQ haplotypes were handled as single units for association and clustering, since linkage in the cohort was strong. Across some 400 genotyped donors of the cohort, an average of roughly 250,000 unique TCR beta nucleotide sequences per donor were sequenced, and roughly 20% of those sequences were non-productive. High-throughput TCR immunosequencing, statistical association of individual TCRs with disease status, and machine learning were combined to predict cytomegalovirus infection status. The aim of the study was to test whether cataloging public T cell receptors could identify signatures of past pathogen exposure. Typing coverage differed by locus: A, B, C, DRB1 and DQB1 were typed in about 620-630 donors, DQA1 in approximately 520, DPA1 in around 600, and DPB1 in approximately 450. Using immunosequencing, the study profiled T cell repertoires from about 610 subjects and related those repertoires to cytomegalovirus serostatus. All discovery cohort repertoires had been generated using a single sequencing platform. A later analysis re-examined previously published TCR beta repertoires from more than 650 donors and added high-resolution HLA genotyping to investigate patterns of TCR occurrence. Rather than drawing on any new phenotypic data, the later analysis identified candidate immune exposures from TCR beta sequences and the way those sequences occurred across donors. The genetic ancestry cluster associated with self-reported Caucasian donors included 81% of the 398 genotyped donors. An earlier analysis of 587 of the donors applied high-throughput TCR beta sequencing to assess whether each TCR beta V gene segment acted as functional or pseudogenic. Donor age, sex, ethnicity and CMV serostatus were compiled together with the repertoire data. About 280 gigabases of sequencing data and tens of millions of unique TCR sequences were included in an early release covering around 650 HLA-typed donors. Along with the roughly 700-subject first cohort, a separate validation cohort of 120 different subjects was used. Genome-wide SNP genotypes for about 55% of the 666 donors were used in a later genetic analysis, which treated that subset as a discovery cohort. HLA typing included class I and class II loci at four-digit resolution. Points the paper makes about the study in general: In the study, some 160 TCR beta chains were listed as associated with cytomegalovirus. The 87-base-pair reads could not distinguish some IMGT-functional V segments, including TRBV6-2 and TRBV6-3, so those segments were excluded. According to a later analysis, TCR association rates differed among HLA loci, with DRB1 alleles showing the most associated TCRs and HLA-C alleles showing the fewest. A later analysis found that HLA-associated TCR beta chains were more clonally expanded and had lower generation probabilities than equally common non-associated chains. At a false discovery rate of 0.05, a later analysis linked 16,951 TCR beta sequences to specific HLA alleles. According to the authors, the approach could potentially be generalized to other disease states and immunological phenotypes. Because some donors lacked HLA typing at each locus, the association tests relied only on the typed subset. The classifier was reported to diagnose cytomegalovirus status with high specificity and sensitivity in both the original and validation cohorts. A further reported finding was that TCR beta sequences accurately predicted the HLA-A and HLA-B alleles for most subjects in the first cohort. A later genetic analysis associated a missense DCLRE1C variant with V-gene and J-gene trimming of TCR beta chains, and an independent cohort replicated the association. Across donors, most TCR sequences were observed very rarely, whereas some public TCRs were present in many individuals. When HLA alleles, especially DR and DQ, strongly co-occurred, attributing TCR associations to individual alleles was difficult. Several of the top co-occurrence clusters appeared to be linked to parvovirus B19, influenza, CMV and Epstein-Barr virus, according to a later analysis. Correlated functional status among segregating V segments might be attributable to linkage disequilibrium, but an unknown experimental factor could not be ruled out. A group of highly shared sequence variants was considered likely to be a technical artifact of the sequencing pipeline. Sequencing depth was assumed to be roughly uniform across donors in the presence/absence analyses, though that assumption may not hold. Because counts were too low, approximately 18 rarely observed V segments, including chromosome 9 orphons, were excluded from the earlier analysis of 500 to 700 of the donors. In an earlier analysis of more than 450 of the donors, most TCR beta V segments were observed in productive rearrangements about 90% or about 30% of the time, broadly matching IMGT annotations. In vitro tests confirmed that a few of the cytomegalovirus-associated TCR beta chains recognize cytomegalovirus antigens. Compared with the roughly 670-donor mean, donors in an Asian-associated ancestry cluster had fewer N-insertions in productive TCRs, according to a later genetic analysis. The only immune exposure information available for the cohort was CMV serostatus. A later analysis found that most CMV-associated TCR beta chains appeared HLA-restricted, with HLA associations seemingly driven largely by CMV exposure. In this cohort, only TCR beta chains were sequenced, and detectable features were limited by the absence of alpha or paired-chain data.

The cohort consisted of more than 650 healthy bone marrow donors. At the time of sampling, every cohort member was nominally healthy, though immune exposures that went unrecorded were likely present. The donor was CMV seropositive and was included in the group of 290 or so seropositive cohort members. A peripheral blood sample was collected from each donor, and TCR beta sequencing was performed on peripheral blood mononuclear cells. The Qiagen DNeasy Blood Extraction Kit was used to extract genomic DNA from the blood cell samples. Library preparation used the immunoSEQ multiplex PCR assay. For the multiplex PCR, a mixture combining 60 forward primers for TCR Vbeta segments and 13 reverse primers for TCR Jbeta segments was used. The CDR3 region of rearranged TCR beta genes was amplified from genomic DNA with a multiplex PCR assay. On the Illumina HiSeq System, the amplified TCR beta libraries were sequenced as 87-base-pair reads. Regarding the original processing steps: A later analysis tallied 75 million to 95 million unique TCR beta chains across the 666 repertoires, and around 9.9 million of those chains were shared by two or more donors. A nearest-neighbor algorithm error-corrected the raw reads and collapsed the reads into unique sequences, merging closely related sequences to remove PCR and sequencing errors. CDR3 sequences were aligned to IMGT reference sequences to assign V, D and J gene segments. For a sequence to be retained, a match of at least six nucleotides was required to both a V gene segment and a J gene segment. A rearrangement was called productive if the CDR3 had no stop codons and remained in frame with V and J, and every other rearrangement was called non-productive. CDR3 was defined according to IMGT convention as the region running from the second conserved V-encoded cysteine to the conserved J-encoded phenylalanine. The earlier analysis of fewer than 750 of the donors excluded sequences that lacked an unambiguous match to a single V gene segment. An earlier analysis of a few hundred of the donors called V segments functional above 56.7% productive rearrangements and segregating when the between-donor standard deviation exceeded 5%. A statistical classification framework was built for diagnosing cytomegalovirus status from the catalog of TCR beta chain sequences. V and J gene assignment, in a later analysis, came from comparing TCR nucleotide sequences with IMGT/GENE-DB human TR gene sequences. The TCRdist pipeline was used in a later analysis to assign CDR3 sequences and most-parsimonious VDJ recombination scenarios. In a later analysis, each TCR beta chain was defined by its CDR3 amino acid sequence together with its V-gene family, and reads without a unique V-gene family were excluded. To address suspected cross-contamination and a sequencing artifact, a later analysis removed 450 to 700 highly shared, low-generation-probability nucleotide sequences. A later analysis calculated a clonal expansion index for each public chain from normalized within-repertoire ranks of inferred template counts. In a later analysis, generation probabilities were computed using a VDJ recombination model fitted to out-of-frame rearrangements, and the results were checked against IGoR. A later analysis scored TCR-TCR, TCR-HLA and TCR-CMV co-occurrence with hypergeometric tests, applying a repertoire-size bias correction to TCR pairs. False discovery rates were estimated in a later analysis by permuting HLA or CMV assignments 20 times. In a later analysis, co-occurring TCRs were grouped using DBSCAN, with TCRdist sequence similarity added in when clustering inside HLA-allele-positive subsets. For co-occurrence clustering, repertoires with fewer than 30,000 or more than 120,000 public chains were excluded, along with several repertoires with anomalous nucleotide sharing. Held by TCRdb, this immuneACCESS table contains in-frame sequences only and omits some clones. Under half of the omission traces to an unresolved V gene where checked; the cause of the rest is unknown. Clone size and the V and J calls come from that table; the DNA yielded D and trimming. The sample includes 110,000 or so clones, with over 55% observed a single time. The top ten hold 7.5% to 9% of the sample.

Concerning this clone: The antigen this receptor binds is unknown. Within one base of it there is no much larger clone, and no base qualities were kept.

V and J are truncated by 4 bases and 3 bases respectively, leaving an intervening sequence of 22 bases. CDR1 SGHDT and CDR2 YYEEEE are derived from the germline V gene. Taken from cysteine to phenylalanine, the CDR3 has 17 residues. Just the 51-base CDR3 DNA is kept, in frame starting at base 1. The V and J segments used are TRBV5-6 and TRBJ1-1; the D gene assignment is ambiguous. Sequenced input: PBMCs. The clonotype was recovered from a man aged 18 to 29 in good health and CMV-seropositive. The CDR3 sequence is CASSHHAGPGYDTEAFF. The sequence in DNA is TGTGCCAGCAGCCATCACGCGGGCCCGGGGTATGACACTGAAGCTTTCTTT.